This TCR beta chain originates from a study of identical twins. cDNA carried unique molecular identifiers, and a universal primer site was added by template switching. MiXCR, run by TCRdb on the 5' RACE reads, gives a single entry per CDR3 protein. The sample holds fewer than 900,000 distinct CDR3 sequences, 15% to 20% seen once. Germline assignment: CDR1 DFQATT and CDR2 SNEGSKA (reference sequence). Trimming cost V 8 bases and J 7 bases, with 13 bases left between them. The CDR3 is 11 residues long. The sample was also linked to a second study, of T cells expressing NK-cell markers. This second study notes: All TCR beta repertoires analysed originated from sorted CD3+CD56+NKG2C+, CD3+CD56+NKG2C- and CD3+CD56-NKG2C+ T cells. Topping the CD3+CD56-NKG2C+ fraction as well were these clonotypes, in four donors.

This chain connects TRBV20-1 to TRBJ2-3; the D call may be TRBD1 or TRBD2 (6 bases each). Sample: PBMCs. The TCR originated in a woman under 30 in good health. The CDR3 region is CSTEGGNTQYF. As DNA, the CDR3 is TGCAGTACCGAGGGGGGAAATACGCAGTATTTT.